The clone carrying this TCR beta chain was picked up a small number of times. Its antigen is currently unknown. The sample comes from a study of shared clonotypes between healthy human individuals. Points from the study as a whole: Depth was large, yet rarefaction showed that sorted-subset sequencing was incomplete. Compared with memory subsets, naive subsets generally had larger estimated richness.

In the CD4+ fraction, cells were divided into CD45RA+ naive and CD45RA-negative memory subsets. V gave up 7 bases and J gave up 0 bases, with 8 bases separating them. Germline V gives CDR1 SGHRS, CDR2 YFSETQ. The CDR3 spans 13 residues. The repertoire was sequenced with immunoSEQ multiplex PCR; TCRdb's copy has only in-frame clones and lacks some. The sample yields about 1 million clones, about 74% seen once. V is TRBV5-1 and J is TRBJ1-3; no firm D call. The sequencing input was memory CD4+ T cells sorted from blood. Stated subset: CD45RA-negative fraction. This clonotype was sampled from a man aged 18 to 30 in good health. CDR3 coding DNA: TGCGCCAGCGGTCGGAGCTCTGGAAACACCATATATTTT. Translation gives CASGRSSGNTIYF.